These 24 T cell receptor beta chains came from one sample sequenced in a study of blood T cell repertoires in COVID-19. The repertoire was sequenced with immunoSEQ multiplex PCR; TCRdb's copy has only in-frame clones and lacks some. The data contain 270,000 or so clones, over 75% of them singletons. The sequenced sample consisted of peripheral blood. These receptors were collected from a human donor in a cohort sampled during active COVID-19.

The chain links TRBV7-9 to TRBJ1-1; the D is unclear. Germline V gene data show CDR1 as SEHNR and CDR2 as FQNEAQ (reference sequence). Trimming removed 5 bases from V and 6 bases from J, with 19 bases in between. The CDR3 loop spans 15 amino acids. The CDR3 spells CASSPRVAGNAEAFF. CDR3 coding DNA: TGTGCCAGCAGCCCCCGGGTCGCGGGTAACGCTGAAGCTTTCTTT.

The J gene is TRBJ2-4, the V gene TRBV9, with TRBD1 matching over 8 bases. The CDR3 sequence is 15 residues long. V shed 0 bases and J 6 bases; nucleotides not matched to a gene: 5. Germline values: CDR1 SGDLS, CDR2 YYNGEE. The CDR3 reads CASSVDPGQGNIQYF. CDR3 DNA sequence: TGTGCCAGCAGCGTAGATCCCGGACAGGGAAACATTCAGTACTTC.

The J gene is TRBJ2-3, the V gene TRBV7-2; D possibly corresponds to TRBD1 (6 bases). CDR1 is SGHTA and CDR2 is FQGNSA in the germline V gene. This CDR3 region has 15 residues. V dropped 4 bases and J dropped 2 bases, with 13 bases sitting between them. CDR3 in DNA: TGTGCCAGCAGCTCCAGACAGGTTAACACAGATACGCAGTATTTT. Translation gives CASSSRQVNTDTQYF. The entire variable domain, with the rest obtained from reference TRBV7-2 and TRBJ2-3, is as follows: GAGVSQSPSNKVTEKGKDVELRCDPISGHTALYWYRQSLGQGLEFLIYFQGNSAPDKSGLPSDRFSAERTGGSVSTLTIQRTQQEDSAVYLCASSSRQVNTDTQYFGPGTRLTVL.

The CDR3 is CASSSMLLQANYGYTF. Written as DNA, the CDR3 is TGTGCCAGCAGCTCCATGTTACTCCAAGCTAACTATGGCTACACCTTC. The chain couples TRBV7-2 to TRBJ1-2; D gene ambiguous. Germline CDR1 is SGHTA and CDR2 is FQGNSA. There are 16 residues in the CDR3. V was shortened by 4 bases and J by 0 bases, with 15 bases between the two germline ends.

The rearrangement links TRBV6-5 to TRBJ2-1, with a tentative D call TRBD2 (7 bases). Per germline, CDR1 MNHEY and CDR2 SVGAGI. V was cut by 6 bases and J by 10 bases, with 13 bases left in between. This CDR3 has 12 amino acids. CDR3 nucleotide sequence: TGTGCCAGCAGCCTCGGGGGGCACGAGCAGTTCTTC. Translation gives CASSLGGHEQFF.

This clone was observed a handful of times. The chain uses TRBV2 and TRBJ2-2, with 7 bases lining up with TRBD1. The V segment lost 2 bases and the J segment 4 bases; nucleotides outside the gene matches: 10. The germline gives CDR1 SNHLY, CDR2 FYNNEI. This CDR3 spans 17 amino acids. Here the CDR3 reads CASSETLDRIFTGELFF. The CDR3 DNA is TGTGCCAGCAGTGAAACCCTGGACAGGATCTTCACCGGGGAGCTGTTTTTT.

This clone was found once. The chain combines TRBV19 with TRBJ2-1; 10 bases fit TRBD1. From germline, CDR1 is LNHDA and CDR2 SQIVND (reference sequence). The CDR3 has 14 amino acids. The junction had 3 bases not matched to a gene; V was cut back by 5 bases and J by 5 bases. CDR3 bases: TGTGCCAGTAGTGGGACAGGGGCAAACAATGAGCAGTTCTTC. Protein sequence: CASSGTGANNEQFF.

V usage is TRBV30 and J usage is TRBJ1-2; D is unclear. Trimming took off 1 base at V and 9 bases at J, with 15 bases between the two ends. Germline lookup yields CDR1 GTSNPN and CDR2 SVGIG (reference sequence). CDR3 size: 13 residues. The CDR3 is CAWSGTQLGSYTF. The CDR3 bases are TGTGCCTGGAGTGGAACCCAACTAGGGAGCTACACCTTC.

This clone came up once. This chain uses TRBV7-9 with TRBJ2-2, with TRBD2 identical over 9 bases. V shed 4 bases, J shed 4 bases, and the junction held 7 bases outside the gene matches. This CDR3 has 16 residues. The germline gives CDR1 SEHNR, CDR2 FQNEAQ (reference sequence). This CDR3 reads CASSSDVTSGTGELFF. Here the CDR3 DNA reads TGTGCCAGCAGCTCCGACGTGACTAGCGGCACCGGGGAGCTGTTTTTT.

This sequence joins TRBV29-1 and TRBJ2-4; D is uncertain. V was clipped by 4 bases and J by 3 bases, with 10 bases between them. CDR1 is SQVTM and CDR2 is ANQGSEA in the germline V gene. There are 13 residues in the CDR3. CDR3 coding DNA: TGCAGCGTTGCAGGTGACAACAAAAACATTCAGTACTTC. Translation: CSVAGDNKNIQYF.

This chain joins TRBV27 and TRBJ2-7, with D perhaps matching TRBD2 (6 bases). Germline values: CDR1 MNHEY, CDR2 SMNVEV (reference sequence). V shed 2 bases and J shed 2 bases, with 10 bases lying between them. CDR3 size: 14 residues. The CDR3, as DNA: TGTGCCAGCAGTTTAAAAGGGGAGGCCTACGAGCAGTACTTC. Amino acids: CASSLKGEAYEQYF.

Of note for this clone: At one end the junction does not follow the germline gene, possibly because of a read error. In DNA, the CDR3 is TGTGCCAGCAGTAGAGGGCGGACTAGCGCCTCAACAGCCTTC. It translates to CASSRGRTSASTAF. This rearrangement joins TRBV27 to TRBJ2-7; 9 bases are shared with TRBD2. The CDR3 length is 14 residues. Germline lookup yields CDR1 MNHEY and CDR2 SMNVEV (reference sequence).

J is TRBJ2-5 and V is TRBV24-1, with TRBD2 matching over 7 bases. V trimming: 7 bases; J trimming: 5 bases; junction bases outside the gene matches: 6. The germline V gene has CDR1 KGHDR and CDR2 SFDVKD. This CDR3 spans 13 amino acids. The CDR3 DNA reads TGTGCCACCAGGGGGGGACTACTGGAGACCCAGTACTTC. Amino acid sequence: CATRGGLLETQYF.

This rearrangement joins TRBV4-2 to TRBJ2-7; D not certain. Germline loops: CDR1 LGHNA, CDR2 YNFKEQ. V gave up 0 bases and J gave up 2 bases, with 5 bases separating them. This CDR3 has 13 residues. CDR3 amino acids: CASSQDRAYEQYF. The DNA of the CDR3 is TGTGCCAGCAGCCAAGATCGTGCCTACGAGCAGTACTTC.

The chain links TRBV5-4 to TRBJ2-1; TRBD2 aligns across 7 bases. The CDR3 sequence is 17 residues long. Trimming at V came to 3 bases and at J to 6 bases, leaving 15 bases not matched to a gene. Per the germline V gene, CDR1 is SGHNT and CDR2 is YYREEE (reference sequence). CDR3 nucleotide sequence: TGTGCCAGCAGCTCCGGAAGCGCGGGAGTTGTGTCCAATGAGCAGTTCTTC. This translates into CASSSGSAGVVSNEQFF.

The chain carries TRBV18 and TRBJ2-7; possibly TRBD2 for D (6 bases). The CDR3 is made up of 15 amino acids. Germline V gene sequence: CDR1 KGHSH, CDR2 LQKENI. V lost 1 base to trimming and J lost 7 bases, with 17 bases between them. DNA for the CDR3: TGTGCCAGCTCACCACGGGCAGTAGCGGCCATTGAGCAGTACTTC. Its translation is CASSPRAVAAIEQYF.

The genes are TRBV11-2 and TRBJ2-7, with TRBD1 matching over 8 bases. Germline CDR1 is SGHAT and CDR2 is FQNNGV. Trimming cost V 5 bases and J 4 bases; bases outside gene matches: 7. This CDR3 contains 14 residues. The CDR3 DNA reads TGTGCCAGCAGCATCCGGGACAGGTCGTACGAGCAGTACTTC. Translation: CASSIRDRSYEQYF.

The rearrangement joins TRBV14 to TRBJ1-1; no definite D call. This CDR3 has 13 residues. Trimming took off 4 bases at V and 1 base at J, with 7 bases between the two ends. Germline lookup yields CDR1 SGHDN and CDR2 FVKESK. Here the CDR3 reads CASSRAGNTEAFF. The CDR3 DNA sequence: TGTGCCAGCAGCCGCGCCGGGAACACTGAAGCTTTCTTT.

The V and J genes are TRBV5-6 and TRBJ1-1; 9 bases are a match to TRBD1. V trimming: 4 bases; J trimming: 11 bases; junction bases outside the gene matches: 12. This CDR3 has 14 residues. Germline V gives CDR1 SGHDT, CDR2 YYEEEE. The CDR3 protein is CASSPVGQGIRAFF. The CDR3 DNA follows: TGTGCCAGCAGCCCTGTCGGACAGGGGATTCGGGCTTTCTTT. Full variable domain (rest looked up from reference TRBV5-6 and TRBJ1-1): DAGVTQSPTHLIKTRGQQVTLRCSPKSGHDTVSWYQQALGQGPQFIFQYYEEEERQRGNFPDRFSGHQFPNYSSELNVNALLLGDSALYLCASSPVGQGIRAFFGQGTRLTVV.

This chain links TRBV19 with TRBJ1-5, with D perhaps matching TRBD1 (6 bases). Between the trimmed V and J ends, which lost 3 bases and 5 bases, there was a span of 14 bases. The CDR3 covers 15 residues. Germline-derived CDR1 and CDR2 are LNHDA and SQIVND (reference sequence). Here the CDR3 DNA reads TGTGCCAGTAGTATTTTGGGGGACACCTATCAGCCCCAGCATTTT. It encodes CASSILGDTYQPQHF.

The rearrangement links TRBV27 to TRBJ2-5; TRBD1 agrees at 8 bases. V dropped 5 bases and J dropped 4; count of bases not matched to a gene: 9. This CDR3 comprises 15 residues. The germline V gene has CDR1 MNHEY and CDR2 SMNVEV (reference sequence). CDR3 region: CASSASQGAVETQYF. The CDR3 nucleotides read TGTGCCAGCAGTGCAAGCCAGGGGGCAGTAGAGACCCAGTACTTC.

The chain is built from TRBV2 and TRBJ2-5; 8 positions agree with TRBD2. Germline V gene data show CDR1 as SNHLY and CDR2 as FYNNEI. CDR3 length: 15 residues. After removal of 8 bases from V and 0 bases from J, the junction contained 8 bases not matched to a gene. CDR3 in DNA: TGTGCCAGCGCTACTAGCGGAGGATACCAAGAGACCCAGTACTTC. It specifies CASATSGGYQETQYF.

The chain employs TRBV3-1 (or the pseudogene TRBV3-2) and TRBJ2-7; 11 bases agree with TRBD2. CDR1 is LGHDT and CDR2 is YNNKEL in the germline V gene (reference sequence). The CDR3 has 17 amino acids. V lost 3 bases, J lost 4 bases, and 11 bases stayed unmatched. CDR3 in DNA: TGTGCCAGCAGCCATGAGACTAGCGGGGCAAAGGGATACGAGCAGTACTTC. Translated: CASSHETSGAKGYEQYF.

The gene calls are TRBV6-5 and TRBJ1-1; 8 positions agree with TRBD1. After removal of 6 bases from V and 4 bases from J, the junction contained 10 bases not matched to a gene. Germline V lookup: CDR1 MNHEY, CDR2 SVGAGI. The CDR3 sequence is 15 residues long. The CDR3 bases are TGTGCCAGCAGCCGCTGGACAGGGTGGGTCACTGAAGCTTTCTTT. This sequence encodes CASSRWTGWVTEAFF.